These 16 T cell receptor beta chains share one sample of origin, sequenced in a study of vaccination effects on CD4 cells after COVID-19. Here immunoSEQ multiplex PCR was the method, and the copy in TCRdb shows in-frame clones only, minus some. The sample comprises 50,000 or so clones, 79% of which are singletons, and less than 7.5% rests with the top ten. Within the ViraFEST assay, antigen-specific CD4+ T cells underwent expansion with viral peptide pools prior to sequencing. A 10-day culture period preceded the isolation of CD4+ T cells. Among the vaccine recipients, none had a prior SARS-CoV-2 infection, and nucleocapsid antibodies were negative. Their recognized antigens are unknown. Specimen: CD4+ T cells from PBMCs cultured with HCoV-OC43 spike peptides, collected before COVID-19 vaccination. Subset specified: HCoV-OC43 spike overlapping peptide pool stimulation. The receptors derive from a human donor who received a COVID-19 vaccine.

The V gene is TRBV6-2 or TRBV6-3, the J gene TRBJ2-2; D may match TRBD1 or TRBD2 (7 bases each). V dropped 5 bases and J dropped 4 bases, with 17 bases sitting between them. Germline V gene sequence: CDR1 MNHEY, CDR2 SVGEGT. The CDR3 consists of 16 residues. The CDR3 region has the DNA TGTGCCAGCAGTCGGGGAGGGGGCGGCGGCACCGGGGAGCTGTTTTTT. Translated, it gives CASSRGGGGGTGELFF.

This clone was counted a single time. The chain links TRBV10-3 to TRBJ2-6; D call uncertain. V was cut by 7 bases and J by 0 bases, with 4 bases left in between. Per germline, CDR1 ENHRY and CDR2 SYGVKD. The CDR3 has 13 residues. CDR3 loop: CAIKGSGANVLTF. In DNA, the CDR3 is TGTGCCATCAAGGGCTCTGGGGCCAACGTCCTGACTTTC.

This sequence joins TRBV27 and TRBJ1-2; 11 bases fit TRBD1. From germline, CDR1 is MNHEY and CDR2 SMNVEV (reference sequence). The CDR3 covers 15 residues. V dropped 5 bases and J dropped 3; count of bases not matched to a gene: 5. The CDR3 reads CASSNRTGGDYGYTF. The CDR3 DNA sequence: TGTGCCAGCAGTAACCGGACAGGGGGCGACTATGGCTACACCTTC.

This clone appeared a single time. The chain joins TRBV11-2 to TRBJ2-1; no clear D gene. The V end was cut by 5 bases, the J end by 5 bases, with 16 bases between. Germline V gives CDR1 SGHAT, CDR2 FQNNGV. The CDR3 loop spans 15 amino acids. In nucleotides, the CDR3 is TGTGCCAGCAGCCCAATTAGTGGCACAAACAATGAGCAGTTCTTC. Its protein product is CASSPISGTNNEQFF.

The chain carries TRBV24-1 and TRBJ2-2, with TRBD2 identical over 11 bases. Germline V lookup: CDR1 KGHDR, CDR2 SFDVKD. The CDR3 covers 18 residues. V gave up 0 bases and J gave up 6 bases; unmatched junction bases: 8. The CDR3 loop reads CATSDLLTSGDGAGELFF. The CDR3 DNA reads as TGTGCCACCAGTGATTTGCTGACTAGCGGGGATGGTGCCGGGGAGCTGTTTTTT.

The gene calls are TRBV5-1 and TRBJ2-7; unclear D gene. Trimming left V 0 bases short and J 3 bases short, with 4 bases between. The CDR3 extends over 12 amino acids. The germline V gene has CDR1 SGHRS and CDR2 YFSETQ. DNA of the CDR3: TGCGCCAGCAGCTTGGACGGCTACGAGCAGTACGTC. It yields the protein CASSLDGYEQYV.

This clone was seen just once. The rearrangement links TRBV7-3 to TRBJ2-2, with unresolved D. This CDR3 comprises 13 residues. Germline V CDR1 and CDR2: SGHTA, FQGTGA. The V and J ends lost 5 bases and 6 bases respectively, with 10 bases between them. The DNA for the CDR3 is TGTGCCAGCAGCCCCTCTTCGTCCGGGGAGCTGTTTTTT. Translating gives CASSPSSSGELFF. The full variable domain, rest sourced from reference TRBV7-3 and TRBJ2-2, is GAGVSQTPSNKVTEKGKYVELRCDPISGHTALYWYRQSLGQGPEFLIYFQGTGAADDSGLPNDRFFAVRPEGSVSTLKIQRTERGDSAVYLCASSPSSSGELFFGEGSRLTVL.

CDR3: CASRSGGGTYTGELFF. The CDR3 DNA reads TGCGCCAGCAGATCCGGGGGGGGGACGTACACCGGGGAGCTGTTTTTT. V gene TRBV5-1 combines with J gene TRBJ2-2; 8 bases match TRBD2. V was clipped by 5 bases and J by 3 bases; unmatched bases: 9. The CDR3 is made up of 16 amino acids. In germline, CDR1 is SGHRS, CDR2 YFSETQ.

The V gene is TRBV6-5, the J gene TRBJ1-2; 8 bases line up with TRBD1. The junction had 3 bases not matched to a gene; V was cut back by 6 bases and J by 3 bases. Germline CDR1 MNHEY, CDR2 SVGAGI. The CDR3 totals 13 residues. The CDR3 DNA follows: TGTGCCAGCAGAACAGGGGGTGACTATGGCTACACCTTC. Amino acid sequence: CASRTGGDYGYTF.

The rearrangement links TRBV5-1 to TRBJ1-6, with unresolved D. V lost 2 bases and J lost 9, with 24 bases in between. CDR1 and CDR2 (germline): SGHRS, YFSETQ. The CDR3 is 18 amino acids. CDR3 sequence: CASSFFSRVVEAVSPLHF. CDR3 nucleotide sequence: TGCGCCAGCAGCTTCTTCTCCCGGGTGGTTGAGGCGGTTTCACCCCTCCACTTT.

V and J are TRBV19 and TRBJ1-3; no firm D call. The germline V gene has CDR1 LNHDA and CDR2 SQIVND (reference sequence). The CDR3 has 13 residues. The V end was cut by 8 bases, the J end by 1 base, with 9 bases between. The CDR3 here is CASAEGSGNTIYF. The CDR3 coding sequence is TGTGCCAGTGCGGAGGGATCTGGAAACACCATATATTTT.

The CDR3, as DNA: TGCGCCAGCAGCCCGGACCTTAGCGGACAGAACACAGATACGCAGTATTTT. Translated: CASSPDLSGQNTDTQYF. The gene calls are TRBV5-1 and TRBJ2-3, with D perhaps matching TRBD1 or TRBD2 (6 bases each). The CDR3 spans 17 residues. V was shortened by 4 bases and J by 2 bases, with 20 bases between the two germline ends. Germline CDR1 SGHRS, CDR2 YFSETQ.

This clone was seen once. This chain connects TRBV4-1 to TRBJ2-7, with 8 bases lining up with TRBD1. With V trimmed by 4 bases and J by 2 bases, 7 bases remained unmatched. This CDR3 region has 15 residues. CDR1 is MGHRA, CDR2 YSYEKL, per germline. CDR3 nucleotides: TGCGCCAGCAGCCGGGGGACAGGTGAAGCCTACGAGCAGTACGTC. This codes for CASSRGTGEAYEQYV.

The CDR3 here is CASSRGDGSYNEQFF. In DNA, the CDR3 is TGCGCCAGCAGCCGGGGGGACGGCTCCTACAATGAGCAGTTCTTC. The J gene is TRBJ2-1, the V gene TRBV4-1; tentatively, D is TRBD2 (6 bases). The CDR3 loop spans 15 amino acids. Germline V CDR1 and CDR2: MGHRA, YSYEKL. V lost 4 bases to trimming and J lost 0 bases, with 10 bases between them.

This clone was detected a few times. The V and J genes are TRBV23-1 and TRBJ2-6; 11 nucleotides agree with TRBD1. TRBV23-1 is placed among ORFs of uncertain function. CDR3 length: 17 residues. Trimming at V came to 3 bases and at J to 0 bases, leaving 1 base not matched to a gene. CDR3 residues: CASSQGQGGSGANVLTF. The CDR3, as DNA: TGCGCCAGCAGTCAGGGACAGGGGGGCTCTGGGGCCAACGTCCTGACTTTC.

The V and J genes are TRBV7-2 and TRBJ1-4; TRBD1 matches 9 bases. Germline CDR1 reads SGHTA; CDR2 reads FQGNSA. This CDR3 spans 15 amino acids. V gave up 5 bases and J gave up 7 bases; unmatched junction bases: 8. CDR3: CASSRTGGGGEKLFF. Written as DNA, the CDR3 is TGTGCCAGCAGCCGTACAGGGGGCGGCGGTGAAAAACTGTTTTTT.